A single sample gave rise to the 11 T cell receptor beta chains below, sequenced in a study of beta chain features in type 1 diabetes. Investigators reverse transcribed all isolated RNA, so they sequenced expressed TCRB transcripts. The repertoire was sequenced with immunoSEQ multiplex PCR; TCRdb's copy has only in-frame clones and lacks some. The sample contains 160,000 or so clones, approximately 10% of which appear only once. The specimen sequenced was central memory CD4+ T cells from blood. These receptors originate from a man aged 18 to 29 in good health.

The table lists this clone with a few counts. The chain employs TRBV4-1 and TRBJ1-5; D gene unclear. This CDR3 contains 14 residues. Per the germline V gene, CDR1 is MGHRA and CDR2 is YSYEKL. The V end was cut by 2 bases, the J end by 7 bases, with 12 bases between. The CDR3 region has the DNA TGCGCCAGCAGCCAATTGGGGTGGAGACAGCCCCAGCATTTT. Its protein is CASSQLGWRQPQHF.

The chain uses TRBV5-6 and TRBJ1-2; 7 nucleotides agree with TRBD1. There are 16 residues in the CDR3. The trim removed 4 bases at V and 4 bases at J, leaving 13 bases unmatched. Germline lookup yields CDR1 SGHDT and CDR2 YYEEEE. This CDR3 reads CASSLPGDRGIYGYTF. The CDR3 coding sequence is TGTGCCAGCAGCCTCCCGGGGGACAGAGGGATCTATGGCTACACCTTC.

This clone has more than one count but fewer than ten. This chain connects TRBV9 to TRBJ1-1, with TRBD1 matching over 7 bases. This CDR3 is built from 13 residues. J was trimmed by 6 bases and V by 4 bases; bases with no gene match: 6. From germline, CDR1 is SGDLS and CDR2 YYNGEE. CDR3 nucleotide sequence: TGTGCCAGCAGCCGGGACAGTTGGTCTGAAGCTTTCTTT. As protein: CASSRDSWSEAFF.

This clone appeared a few times. The CDR3 spells CASSGRQGLNTYEQYF. CDR3 bases: TGTGCCAGCAGCGGCCGACAGGGGCTAAATACCTACGAGCAGTACTTC. The chain recombines TRBV13 with TRBJ2-7, with 8 bases identical to TRBD1. The CDR3 covers 16 residues. Germline loops: CDR1 PRHDT, CDR2 FYEKMQ (reference sequence). Germline trimming cut 5 bases from V and 2 bases from J; bases unmatched to any gene: 11.

This chain uses TRBV27 with TRBJ2-3, with TRBD2 matching 12 bases. With V trimmed by 6 bases and J by 3 bases, 4 bases remained unmatched. This CDR3 spans 15 amino acids. Germline assignment: CDR1 MNHEY and CDR2 SMNVEV (reference sequence). Here the CDR3 DNA reads TGTGCCAGCAGGACTAGCGGGAGAAGGACAGATACGCAGTATTTT. Amino acid sequence: CASRTSGRRTDTQYF.

This clone was counted between two and nine times. The chain joins TRBV5-1 to TRBJ2-7; weak D call: TRBD1 (6 bases). The CDR3 is 15 residues long. The V gene's germline CDR1 is SGHRS and CDR2 YFSETQ. Trimming cost V 3 bases and J 2 bases, with 15 bases left between them. CDR3 bases: TGCGCCAGCAGCTCGGACAGCCACCCCACCTACGAGCAGTACTTC. Residues: CASSSDSHPTYEQYF.

This clone was found many times. This chain joins TRBV28 and TRBJ2-2, with 7 bases identical to TRBD1. V gave up 8 bases and J gave up 6 bases; unmatched junction bases: 15. CDR3 size: 16 residues. The germline V gene has CDR1 MDHEN and CDR2 SYDVKM. The CDR3 loop is CASRAGQARRAGELFF. The CDR3 bases are TGTGCCAGCCGGGCTGGACAGGCGAGACGGGCCGGGGAGCTGTTTTTT.

Only a few counts were recorded for this clone. The genes are TRBV7-8 and TRBJ1-4; D unclear. The germline CDR1 and CDR2 sequences are SGHVS and FQNEAQ. The CDR3 extends over 12 amino acids. V was clipped by 5 bases and J by 8 bases, with 9 bases between them. CDR3 DNA: TGTGCCAGCAGCCCACGGGCCGAAAAACTGTTTTTT. Translation gives CASSPRAEKLFF.

The genes are TRBV18 and TRBJ2-7; either TRBD1 or TRBD2 may supply D (5 bases each). The CDR3 has 14 residues. V lost 0 bases and J 0 bases, leaving 6 bases between the germline ends. The germline gives CDR1 KGHSH, CDR2 LQKENI. CDR3 sequence: CASSPPGVSYEQYF. In nucleotides, the CDR3 is TGTGCCAGCTCACCACCGGGGGTCTCCTACGAGCAGTACTTC.

This clone has a count of ten or more. The chain combines TRBV29-1 with TRBJ1-1; TRBD1 is a possible D gene (6 bases). Germline V gene data show CDR1 as SQVTM and CDR2 as ANQGSEA. Trimming removed 8 bases at V and 5 bases at J, with 18 bases between. The CDR3 sequence is 13 residues long. The CDR3 DNA follows: TGCAGCCTCACCCCAGGGAGGGGGACTGAAGCTTTCTTT. This codes for CSLTPGRGTEAFF.

The chain combines TRBV15 with TRBJ1-2, with D perhaps TRBD1 (5 bases). Deletions cut 5 bases from V and 8 bases from J, with 18 bases between. This CDR3 region has 14 residues. From germline, CDR1 is LNHNV and CDR2 YYDKDF (reference sequence). CDR3 sequence reads: CATSGLGRGVGYTF. DNA of the CDR3: TGTGCCACCAGCGGACTCGGGAGGGGAGTAGGCTACACCTTC.